The present entry profiles one T cell receptor beta chain with its context. The sample comes from a study of blood T cells in healthy people across ages. The germline V gene has CDR1 KGHDR and CDR2 SFDVKD. The germline V and J ends were trimmed by 5 bases and 0 bases, with 19 bases remaining between them. The CDR3 loop spans 18 amino acids. Next came a second PCR, run for about 6 to 12 cycles, which used a sample-barcoded 5' primer along with a J-beta primer mix. TCRdb called the 5' RACE reads again in MiXCR, with one record for every CDR3 protein. The data hold roughly 680,000 distinct CDR3 sequences, with around 45% observed a single time. Total RNA amounts of at least 6 micrograms were extracted per sample.

The sample taken for sequencing was blood. The receptor was isolated from a woman aged 55-69 years in good health. V usage is TRBV24-1 and J usage is TRBJ1-5; the D gene is possibly TRBD1 (5 bases). The CDR3 nucleotides are TGTGCCACCAGTGGGGACCCAGGAAAAGGCTATAGCAATCAGCCCCAGCATTTT. This codes for CATSGDPGKGYSNQPQHF.